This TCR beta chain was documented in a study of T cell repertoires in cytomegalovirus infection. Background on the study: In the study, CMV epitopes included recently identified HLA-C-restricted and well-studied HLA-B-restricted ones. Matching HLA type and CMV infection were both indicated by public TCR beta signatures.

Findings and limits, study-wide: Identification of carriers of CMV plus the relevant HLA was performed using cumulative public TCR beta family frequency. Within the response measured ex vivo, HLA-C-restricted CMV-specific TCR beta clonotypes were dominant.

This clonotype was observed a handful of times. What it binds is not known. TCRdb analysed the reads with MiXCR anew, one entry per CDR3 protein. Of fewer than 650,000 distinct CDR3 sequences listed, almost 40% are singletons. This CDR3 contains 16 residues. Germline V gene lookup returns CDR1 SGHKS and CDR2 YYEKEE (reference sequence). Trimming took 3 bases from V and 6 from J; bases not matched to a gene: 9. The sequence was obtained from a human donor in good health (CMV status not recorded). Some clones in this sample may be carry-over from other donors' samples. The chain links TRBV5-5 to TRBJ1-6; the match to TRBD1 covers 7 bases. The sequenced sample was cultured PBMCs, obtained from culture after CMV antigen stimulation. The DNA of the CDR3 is TGTGCCAGCAGCTCTGACCGGGACAGCCTTAATTCACCCCTCCACTTT. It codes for CASSSDRDSLNSPLHF.